These T cell receptor beta chains were read from a single sample in a study of blood T cells in healthy people across ages. TCRdb ran MiXCR on the 5' RACE reads and lists one entry per CDR3 protein. This sample has hundreds of thousands of distinct CDR3 sequences, with under 35% found just once. The sequencing sample was made of blood. The source of these receptors is a woman at least 80 years old in good health. The CDR3 runs from the conserved cysteine through the conserved F or W. The order of the fields is D gene, clone size, J gene, V gene, CDR3 protein, CDR3 DNA. D genes are given only for firm matches. The listing skips clone size in some rows; elsewhere it reads once, few, many or a size class.

- many TRBJ2-5 TRBV7-2 CASSLDSSAGETQYF TGTGCCAGCAGCTTGGATTCGAGTGCGGGGGAGACCCAGTACTTC
TRBD1 many TRBJ1-2 TRBV7-2 CASSSTGEGYGYTF TGTGCCAGCAGCTCTACAGGGGAGGGCTATGGCTACACCTTC
- - TRBJ1-1 TRBV29-1 CSVEYRKNTEAFF TGCAGCGTTGAGTACCGGAAGAACACTGAAGCTTTCTTT
- few TRBJ1-5 TRBV6-2/TRBV6-3 CASRKQGGVGQPQHF TGTGCCAGCAGGAAACAGGGCGGGGTGGGTCAGCCCCAGCATTTT
- many TRBJ2-1 TRBV4-3 CASSQGSGGYNEQFF TGCGCCAGCAGCCAAGGATCCGGGGGCTACAATGAGCAGTTCTTC
- - TRBJ2-7 TRBV27 CASSFWAGNSYEQYF TGTGCCAGCAGTTTTTGGGCAGGGAACTCCTACGAGCAGTACTTC
- many TRBJ2-5 TRBV20-1 CSARALGLPQETQYF TGCAGTGCTAGGGCCTTGGGGCTACCTCAAGAGACCCAGTACTTC
TRBD1 - TRBJ2-7 TRBV5-1 CASSFLENRGVIYEQYF TGCGCCAGCAGCTTCCTCGAGAACAGGGGGGTCATCTACGAGCAGTACTTC
TRBD2 many TRBJ2-1 TRBV5-6 CASTRSGGANEQFF TGTGCCAGCACCCGTAGCGGGGGGGCCAATGAGCAGTTCTTC
TRBD2 - TRBJ2-3 TRBV9 CASSVGTSKSADTQYF TGTGCCAGCAGCGTCGGGACTAGCAAAAGTGCAGATACGCAGTATTTT
TRBD1 few TRBJ1-4 TRBV4-3 CASSQQGARNEKLFF TGCGCCAGCAGCCAACAGGGGGCGCGAAATGAAAAACTGTTTTTT
TRBD2 many TRBJ2-4 TRBV6-2/TRBV6-3 CASTMTSGGFKNIQYF TGTGCCAGCACCATGACTAGCGGGGGGTTCAAAAACATTCAGTACTTC
TRBD1 - TRBJ1-6 TRBV25-1 CASKAPPGTDNSPLHF TGTGCCAGCAAGGCCCCCCCCGGGACAGATAATTCACCCCTCCACTTT
- many TRBJ1-2 TRBV7-4 CASSFGQVGPRYGYTF TGTGCCAGCAGCTTTGGTCAGGTGGGACCTCGCTATGGCTACACCTTC